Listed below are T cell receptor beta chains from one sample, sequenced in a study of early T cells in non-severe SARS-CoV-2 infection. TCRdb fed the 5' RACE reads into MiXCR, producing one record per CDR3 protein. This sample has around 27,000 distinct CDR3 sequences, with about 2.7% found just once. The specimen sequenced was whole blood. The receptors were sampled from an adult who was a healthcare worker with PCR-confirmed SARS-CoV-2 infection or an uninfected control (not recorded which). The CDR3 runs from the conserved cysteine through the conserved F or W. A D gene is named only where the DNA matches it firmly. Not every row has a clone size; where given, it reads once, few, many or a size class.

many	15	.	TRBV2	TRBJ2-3	TGTGCCAGCAGCTTAGGAGGCGGAAACACAGATACGCAGTATTTT	CASSLGGGNTDTQYF
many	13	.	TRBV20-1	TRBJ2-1	TGCAGTGCTAGAAGGGGACCCCTCAATGAGCAGTTCTTC	CSARRGPLNEQFF
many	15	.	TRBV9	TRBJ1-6	TGTGCCAGCAGCGCGGATGGAGGGCCGAATTCACCCCTCCACTTT	CASSADGGPNSPLHF
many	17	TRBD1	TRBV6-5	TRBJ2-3	TGTGCCAGCAGCTCCCGGGACAGGGTTCGTAGAACAGATACGCAGTATTTT	CASSSRDRVRRTDTQYF
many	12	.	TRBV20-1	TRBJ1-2	TGCGCGTACCGAGACAACACCTATGGCTACACCTTC	CAYRDNTYGYTF
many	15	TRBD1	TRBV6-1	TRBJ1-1	TGTGCCAGCAGTCCTGGACAGGGTTCGGGATCTGAAGCTTTCTTT	CASSPGQGSGSEAFF
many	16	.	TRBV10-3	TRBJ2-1	TGTGCCATCAGTGACCGGACAGGGAGGGTATGGAATGAGCAGTTCTTC	CAISDRTGRVWNEQFF
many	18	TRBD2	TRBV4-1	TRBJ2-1	TGCGCCAGCAGCCAAGCCAGCCGGCGGGGGGCCTTTTACAATGAGCAGTTCTTC	CASSQASRRGAFYNEQFF
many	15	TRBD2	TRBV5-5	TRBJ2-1	TGTGCCAGCAGCTTGGTCGGGGGGACCGTAAATGAGCAGTTCTTC	CASSLVGGTVNEQFF
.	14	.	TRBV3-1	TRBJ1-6	TGTGCCAGCAGCCAAGTTGCAACCAATTCACCCCTCCACTTT	CASSQVATNSPLHF
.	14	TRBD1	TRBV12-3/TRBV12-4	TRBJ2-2	TGTGCCAGCCTCGTCGGACAGGGACACGGGGAGCTGTTTTTT	CASLVGQGHGELFF
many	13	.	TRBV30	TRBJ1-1	TGTGCCTGGAGCCTCCCAGGCCTCACTGAAGCTTTCTTT	CAWSLPGLTEAFF
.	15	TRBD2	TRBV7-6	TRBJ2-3	TGTGCCAGCAGCCCGGCGGGGGGTTACACAGATACGCAGTATTTT	CASSPAGGYTDTQYF
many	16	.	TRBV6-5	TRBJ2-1	TGTGCCAGCAGTTATCGGCGGGACATTCCCTACAATGAGCAGTTCTTC	CASSYRRDIPYNEQFF
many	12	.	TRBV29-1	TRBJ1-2	TGCAGCGTTGAAAGGCAGGGCTATGGCTACACCTTC	CSVERQGYGYTF
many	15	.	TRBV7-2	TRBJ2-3	TGTGCCAGCAGCTTAATGTCGGGGAGCACAGATACGCAGTATTTT	CASSLMSGSTDTQYF
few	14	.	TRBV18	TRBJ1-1	TGTGCCAGCTCACCGCAGGGACCCAACACTGAAGCTTTCTTT	CASSPQGPNTEAFF
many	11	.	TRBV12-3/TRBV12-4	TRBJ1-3	TGTGCCAGCGGTTTGGGAAACACCATATATTTT	CASGLGNTIYF
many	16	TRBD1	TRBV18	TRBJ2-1	TGTGCCAGCTCACCATCCGGGACAGAAGGCTACAATGAGCAGTTCTTC	CASSPSGTEGYNEQFF
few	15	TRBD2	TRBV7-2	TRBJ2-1	TGTGCCAGCAGCTTCACTAGCGATAGGTGGGGTGAGCAGTTCTTC	CASSFTSDRWGEQFF
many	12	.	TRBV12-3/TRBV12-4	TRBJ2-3	TGTGCCAGCAGTTCCTCACTTGGTACGCAGTATTTT	CASSSSLGTQYF
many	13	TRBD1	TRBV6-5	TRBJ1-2	TGTGCCAGCAGACCAAGGACAGGGGCCGGCTACACCTTC	CASRPRTGAGYTF